This TCR beta chain was profiled in a study of blood T cell repertoires in COVID-19. Only in-frame clones appear in the TCRdb table, and some are missing; sequencing was by immunoSEQ multiplex PCR. The repertoire has roughly 250,000 clones, roughly 88% of them found once; the top ten carry around 1%. With 1 base removed from V and 5 bases from J, the gap between germline ends came to 14 bases. The CDR3 is 15 amino acids. Germline CDR1 reads SGHAT; CDR2 reads FQNNGV. This clone came up many times. The sequence was obtained from a human donor with COVID-19, enrolled during active disease. The donor label of this sample is uncertain. Sequencing used peripheral blood. V is TRBV11-2 and J is TRBJ2-5; possibly TRBD1 for D (6 bases). In DNA form, the CDR3 reads TGTGCCAGCAGCTTAGGGGGGCTAGCTGGGGAGACCCAGTACTTC. Translating gives CASSLGGLAGETQYF. Using reference TRBV11-2 and TRBJ2-5 for the parts outside the CDR3, the full variable domain is EAGVAQSPRYKIIEKRQSVAFWCNPISGHATLYWYQQILGQGPKLLIQFQNNGVVDDSQLPKDRFSAERLKGVDSTLKIQPAKLEDSAVYLCASSLGGLAGETQYFGPGTRLLVL.